The 2 T cell receptor beta chains reported below all come from one sample, sequenced in a study of shared clonotypes between healthy human individuals. Produced via immunoSEQ multiplex PCR; TCRdb's table is partial and in-frame only. The sample includes about 190,000 clones, roughly 70% of them seen just once. Specimen: memory CD4+ T cells sorted from blood. This sample's subset: CD45RA-negative fraction. The receptor source for this set is a man under 40 in good health.

This chain uses TRBV18 with TRBJ1-1; D is ambiguous. Germline V gene lookup returns CDR1 KGHSH and CDR2 LQKENI. The CDR3 has 13 residues. The V gene lost 3 bases and the J gene lost 4 bases, with 9 bases spanning the gap. The CDR3 reads CASSPTGVTEAFF. The CDR3 DNA reads as TGTGCCAGCTCACCGACCGGGGTCACTGAAGCTTTCTTT. Variable domain in full (rest from reference TRBV18 and TRBJ1-1): NAGVMQNPRHLVRRRGQEARLRCSPMKGHSHVYWYRQLPEEGLKFMVYLQKENIIDESGMPKERFSAEFPKEGPSILRIQQVVRGDSAAYFCASSPTGVTEAFFGQGTRLTVV.

This clone was seen once. The chain carries TRBV7-9 and TRBJ2-5, with D uncertain. Germline CDR1 SEHNR, CDR2 FQNEAQ (reference sequence). V dropped 5 bases and J dropped 4 bases, with 11 bases sitting between them. This CDR3 spans 13 amino acids. The CDR3 here is CASSLLGGETQYF. DNA of the CDR3: TGTGCCAGCAGCCTGCTAGGTGGAGAGACCCAGTACTTC.